This TCR beta chain came from a study of response to subunit inactivated influenza vaccine. Regarding the study as a whole: Authors suggested that a seasonal influenza vaccination recruits few new T cells each time.

A note on this clonotype: Its target is unknown.

One entry per CDR3 protein, called by TCRdb with MiXCR from the RT-PCR reads. The sample includes 500,000 to 600,000 distinct CDR3 sequences, 10% to 15% seen only once; the top ten take 10%. V lost 7 bases and J 2 bases, leaving 12 bases between the germline ends. CDR1 and CDR2 (germline): MDHEN, SYDVKM. The CDR3 totals 13 residues. This receptor was obtained from a man in his fifties who received an inactivated influenza vaccine. The starting material was PBMCs from blood, obtained on the day of vaccination. The chain links TRBV28 to TRBJ2-7; D possibly uses TRBD1 or TRBD2 (5 bases each). The CDR3 sequence: CASMTAVTYEQYF. As DNA, the CDR3 is TGTGCCAGCATGACAGCGGTGACCTACGAGCAGTACTTC. Drawing the rest from reference TRBV28 and TRBJ2-7, the complete variable domain is DVKVTQSSRYLVKRTGEKVFLECVQDMDHENMFWYRQDPGLGLRLIYFSYDVKMKEKGDIPEGYSVSREKKERFSLILESASTNQTSMYLCASMTAVTYEQYFGPGTRLTVT.